What follows are 30 T cell receptor beta chains derived from one specimen sequenced in a study of beta chain features in type 1 diabetes. Study-level points and caveats: Significant though moderate, a shortening of TCRB CDR3s appeared in all four CD4+ subsets of Type 1 diabetes patients.

Expressed TCRB transcripts were sequenced, since all the RNA that had been isolated was reverse transcribed. TCRdb keeps only in-frame clones here, not all; method: immunoSEQ multiplex PCR. The profile shows a few hundred thousand clones, 16% of them singletons. Their target antigens are unknown. The sample consisted of naive CD4+ T cells from blood. The receptors originated from a man aged 30-40 years with type 1 diabetes.

The sample holds a few counts of this clone. The chain joins TRBV29-1 to TRBJ2-6; D remains ambiguous. From germline, CDR1 is SQVTM and CDR2 ANQGSEA. The V gene lost 6 bases and the J gene lost 2 bases, with 11 bases spanning the gap. The length of the CDR3 is 14 residues. The CDR3 region is CSVGLAPGANVLTF. CDR3 sequence (DNA): TGCAGCGTGGGCCTGGCTCCTGGGGCCAACGTCCTGACTTTC.

As concerns this clone: Other DNA variants within this sample encode the same CDR3. The chain joins TRBV9 to TRBJ2-7; 9 positions match TRBD1. V was pared by 0 bases and J by 2 bases, with 0 bases of the junction left unmatched. The CDR3 has 14 amino acids. CDR1 and CDR2 from the germline V gene are SGDLS and YYNGEE. CDR3 protein: CASSVGQGAYEQYF. The CDR3 nucleotides are TGTGCCAGCAGCGTAGGACAGGGGGCCTACGAGCAGTACTTC. Looking up the rest from reference TRBV9 and TRBJ2-7 gives the full variable domain: DSGVTQTPKHLITATGQRVTLRCSPRSGDLSVYWYQQSLDQGLQFLIQYYNGEERAKGNILERFSAQQFPDLHSELNLSSLELGDSALYFCASSVGQGAYEQYFGPGTRLTVT.

V is TRBV7-9 and J is TRBJ2-7; D is undetermined. Trimming removed 1 base from V and 6 bases from J, with 13 bases in between. The V gene's germline CDR1 is SEHNR and CDR2 FQNEAQ (reference sequence). This CDR3 spans 14 amino acids. The chain's CDR3 is CASSLGSEVGEQYF. The CDR3 nucleotides read TGTGCCAGCAGCTTAGGCTCAGAGGTGGGCGAGCAGTACTTC.

This clone was observed a few times. The chain couples TRBV7-6 to TRBJ2-7; D remains ambiguous. The CDR3 has 13 amino acids. Looked up from germline, CDR1 is SGHVS and CDR2 is FNYEAQ. Trimming took off 1 base at V and 1 base at J, with 5 bases between the two ends. CDR3 bases: TGTGCCAGCAGCTTAGGGGTGTCCTACGAGCAGTACTTC. This codes for CASSLGVSYEQYF. Filled out from reference TRBV7-6 and TRBJ2-7, the complete variable domain reads GAGVSQSPRYKVTKRGQDVALRCDPISGHVSLYWYRQALGQGPEFLTYFNYEAQQDKSGLPNDRFSAERPEGSISTLTIQRTEQRDSAMYRCASSLGVSYEQYFGPGTRLTVT.

The CDR3 DNA follows: TGTGCCAGCGGACGACAGGGGACAAATGAAAAACTGTTTTTT. Its protein is CASGRQGTNEKLFF. The chain uses TRBV9 and TRBJ1-4; 8 positions agree with TRBD1. Trimming cost V 7 bases and J 5 bases; bases outside gene matches: 7. Germline CDR1 reads SGDLS; CDR2 reads YYNGEE. This CDR3 comprises 14 residues.

The sample holds a few counts of this clone. The chain links TRBV7-9 to TRBJ2-7, with D possibly TRBD2 on 5 matching bases. The CDR3 extends over 14 amino acids. Germline V gene sequence: CDR1 SEHNR, CDR2 FQNEAQ (reference sequence). Trimming took off 0 bases at V and 4 bases at J, with 10 bases between the two ends. CDR3 loop: CASSLAGRGYEQYF. DNA of the CDR3: TGTGCCAGCAGCTTAGCTGGGAGAGGGTACGAGCAGTACTTC.

The chain uses TRBV6-1 and TRBJ2-7, with D unresolved. Germline V gives CDR1 MNHNS, CDR2 SASEGT. The CDR3 loop spans 13 amino acids. Trimming shortened V by 2 bases and J by 7 bases, and 12 bases separated the two germline ends. In DNA form, the CDR3 reads TGTGCCAGCAGTGAACAACGAAGCCGGGAGCAGTACTTC. It is translated as CASSEQRSREQYF.

This clone was counted many times. The chain employs TRBV1 and TRBJ2-4. TRBV1 counts as a pseudogene. This CDR3 is 11 amino acids long. CDR3 in DNA: TGCTCCGAAGAGGGGAAAAACATTCAGTACTTC. It translates to CSEEGKNIQYF.

In this sample, this clone turned up a few times. The CDR3 reads CASRKQGWSGANVLTF. The CDR3 DNA reads TGTGCCAGCAGAAAACAGGGGTGGTCTGGGGCCAACGTCCTGACTTTC. This chain uses TRBV27 with TRBJ2-6, with 7 bases matching TRBD1. V was pared by 6 bases and J by 1 base, with 6 bases of the junction left unmatched. The length of the CDR3 is 16 residues. From germline, CDR1 is MNHEY and CDR2 SMNVEV (reference sequence).

This clone appeared a few times. At the DNA level, this CDR3 is encoded by other sequences in the same sample as well. This sequence joins TRBV7-2 and TRBJ2-5; 8 nucleotides match TRBD2. V trimming: 3 bases; J trimming: 5 bases; junction bases outside the gene matches: 2. This CDR3 has 13 residues. Germline V gene sequence: CDR1 SGHTA, CDR2 FQGNSA. This CDR3 reads CASSFSGKETQYF. CDR3 coding DNA: TGTGCCAGCAGCTTTAGCGGGAAGGAGACCCAGTACTTC.

The chain couples TRBV29-1 to TRBJ2-2; 13 nucleotides align to TRBD2. CDR3 length: 14 residues. The ends lost 6 bases at V and 3 bases at J; junction bases unmatched: 1. Germline V lookup: CDR1 SQVTM, CDR2 ANQGSEA. The CDR3 DNA reads TGCAGCGTCGGACTAGCGGGAGACACCGGGGAGCTGTTTTTT. It yields the protein CSVGLAGDTGELFF.

The chain employs TRBV5-1 and TRBJ1-1; 7 nucleotides align to TRBD1. The CDR3 extends over 14 amino acids. Trimming took 0 bases from V and 13 from J; bases not matched to a gene: 12. Germline CDR1 is SGHRS and CDR2 is YFSETQ. The CDR3 coding sequence is TGCGCCAGCAGCTTGGACGGGACAACAGGGGTGGATTTCTTT. This sequence encodes CASSLDGTTGVDFF.

The chain is built from TRBV5-1 and TRBJ2-3; D not certain. The CDR3 has 14 amino acids. Per germline, CDR1 SGHRS and CDR2 YFSETQ. Trimming pared 4 bases from V and 2 bases from J, leaving 11 bases between. CDR3 nucleotide sequence: TGCGCCAGCAGCCCCGGACCACCCACAGATACGCAGTATTTT. This codes for CASSPGPPTDTQYF. Looking up the rest from reference TRBV5-1 and TRBJ2-3 gives the full variable domain: KAGVTQTPRYLIKTRGQQVTLSCSPISGHRSVSWYQQTPGQGLQFLFEYFSETQRNKGNFPGRFSGRQFSNSRSEMNVSTLELGDSALYLCASSPGPPTDTQYFGPGTRLTVL.

The chain links TRBV4-1 to TRBJ2-5, with 10 bases identical to TRBD2. This CDR3 is 14 amino acids long. V lost 4 bases to trimming and J lost 5 bases; unmatched junction nucleotides: 4. Looked up from germline, CDR1 is MGHRA and CDR2 is YSYEKL. Here the CDR3 DNA reads TGCGCCAGCAGCCGTATAGCGGGAGGTGAGACCCAGTACTTC. Amino acid sequence: CASSRIAGGETQYF.

The gene calls are TRBV27 and TRBJ2-7, with 11 bases lining up with TRBD1. Per the germline V gene, CDR1 is MNHEY and CDR2 is SMNVEV (reference sequence). V dropped 6 bases and J dropped 7; count of bases not matched to a gene: 5. This CDR3 region has 13 residues. Here the CDR3 reads CASSPDRGQEQYF. CDR3 nucleotide sequence: TGTGCCAGCAGCCCGGACAGGGGGCAAGAGCAGTACTTC.

The chain employs TRBV28 and TRBJ2-7, with D maybe TRBD1 (5 bases). V was shortened by 8 bases and J by 2 bases, with 10 bases between the two germline ends. This CDR3 has 12 amino acids. The germline V gene encodes CDR1 MDHEN and CDR2 SYDVKM. CDR3 DNA sequence: TGTGCCAGCGGGGCAGGGACCTACGAGCAGTACTTC. This gives the protein CASGAGTYEQYF. The full variable domain, completed using reference TRBV28 and TRBJ2-7, is DVKVTQSSRYLVKRTGEKVFLECVQDMDHENMFWYRQDPGLGLRLIYFSYDVKMKEKGDIPEGYSVSREKKERFSLILESASTNQTSMYLCASGAGTYEQYFGPGTRLTVT.

This clone appeared a few times. The CDR3 here is CSAGQALAYEQYF. Written as DNA, the CDR3 is TGCAGCGCCGGACAGGCCTTGGCCTACGAGCAGTACTTC. This chain joins TRBV29-1 and TRBJ2-7; 7 nucleotides align to TRBD1. The V gene's germline CDR1 is SQVTM and CDR2 ANQGSEA. CDR3 length: 13 amino acids. V lost 7 bases, J lost 2 bases, and 8 bases stayed unmatched.

The chain has TRBV9 and TRBJ1-1; D might be TRBD1 (5 bases). This CDR3 is built from 14 residues. The V and J ends lost 3 bases and 3 bases respectively, with 12 bases between them. Germline V gives CDR1 SGDLS, CDR2 YYNGEE. This CDR3 reads CASSEGPGYTEAFF. The CDR3 DNA reads as TGTGCCAGCAGCGAGGGACCAGGGTACACTGAAGCTTTCTTT.

For this clone: At one end the junction does not follow the germline gene, possibly because of a read error. The chain employs TRBV4-1 and TRBJ2-3; perhaps TRBD2 as D (6 bases). Per germline, CDR1 MGHRA and CDR2 YSYEKL. This CDR3 is 14 amino acids long. The CDR3 spells CASSQDQARREGVF. In DNA, the CDR3 is TGCGCCAGCAGCCAAGATCAAGCTCGGCGGGAAGGCGTTTTT.

This clone came up a few times. This sequence joins TRBV2 and TRBJ1-1; D is unclear. The CDR3 contains 13 residues. V lost 2 bases and J 4 bases, leaving 8 bases between the germline ends. The germline V gene has CDR1 SNHLY and CDR2 FYNNEI. CDR3 in amino acids: CASSERPGTEAFF. Written as DNA, the CDR3 is TGTGCCAGCAGTGAACGACCGGGCACTGAAGCTTTCTTT. Full variable domain (rest looked up from reference TRBV2 and TRBJ1-1): EPEVTQTPSHQVTQMGQEVILRCVPISNHLYFYWYRQILGQKVEFLVSFYNNEISEKSEIFDDQFSVERPDGSNFTLKIRSTKLEDSAMYFCASSERPGTEAFFGQGTRLTVV.

This clone has a handful of counts. This chain joins TRBV30 and TRBJ2-1; no definite D call. The ends were cut back, 3 bases at V and 0 bases at J, with 9 bases in the middle. CDR1 and CDR2 from the germline V gene are GTSNPN and SVGIG (reference sequence). The length of the CDR3 is 14 residues. CDR3 loop: CAWSRLSSYNEQFF. CDR3 DNA sequence: TGTGCCTGGAGCAGGCTATCCTCCTACAATGAGCAGTTCTTC.

The V call is TRBV19, the J call TRBJ2-5, with 10 bases lining up with TRBD2. This CDR3 contains 18 residues. Germline lookup yields CDR1 LNHDA and CDR2 SQIVND (reference sequence). The V gene end was trimmed by 6 bases and the J gene end by 1 base; junction bases not matched to a gene: 14. CDR3 sequence: CASSESGRAGRFQETQYF. The CDR3 DNA is TGTGCCAGTAGCGAAAGCGGGAGGGCCGGAAGGTTCCAAGAGACCCAGTACTTC.

The V and J genes are TRBV18 and TRBJ1-1, with unresolved D. The CDR3 covers 14 residues. Germline V gives CDR1 KGHSH, CDR2 LQKENI. Trimming took off 5 bases at V and 0 bases at J, with 10 bases between the two ends. For the CDR3, the DNA is TGTGCCAGCTCAAATCAGGCTATGAACACTGAAGCTTTCTTT. It is translated as CASSNQAMNTEAFF. Using reference TRBV18 and TRBJ1-1 for the parts outside the CDR3, the full variable domain is NAGVMQNPRHLVRRRGQEARLRCSPMKGHSHVYWYRQLPEEGLKFMVYLQKENIIDESGMPKERFSAEFPKEGPSILRIQQVVRGDSAAYFCASSNQAMNTEAFFGQGTRLTVV.

CDR3 bases: TGTGCCAGCACCGGAGGGAGGGCAGATACGCAGTATTTT. It translates to CASTGGRADTQYF. The chain has TRBV9 and TRBJ2-3; 7 bases align to TRBD2. Losses at the gene ends were 6 bases for V and 4 bases for J; bases not matched to a gene: 5. Germline V gene sequence: CDR1 SGDLS, CDR2 YYNGEE. This CDR3 contains 13 residues.

The sample holds a few counts of this clone. This chain connects TRBV5-1 to TRBJ2-5, with TRBD2 as a possible D gene (6 bases). Germline V lookup: CDR1 SGHRS, CDR2 YFSETQ. CDR3 length equals 13 residues. V was shortened by 3 bases and J by 1 base, with 7 bases between the two germline ends. The CDR3 reads CASSSTSQETQYF. In DNA form, the CDR3 reads TGCGCCAGCAGCTCGACTAGCCAAGAGACCCAGTACTTC.

The chain recombines TRBV5-4 with TRBJ2-1; 11 nucleotides agree with TRBD2. The CDR3 has 16 residues. V lost 3 bases to trimming and J lost 5 bases; unmatched junction nucleotides: 7. Germline CDR1 and CDR2: SGHNT and YYREEE (reference sequence). The CDR3 protein is CASSSGTSGNHNEQFF. DNA of the CDR3: TGTGCCAGCAGCTCCGGGACTAGCGGCAACCACAATGAGCAGTTCTTC. Full variable domain (outside the CDR3, taken from reference TRBV5-4 and TRBJ2-1): ETGVTQSPTHLIKTRGQQVTLRCSSQSGHNTVSWYQQALGQGPQFIFQYYREEENGRGNFPPRFSGLQFPNYSSELNVNALELDDSALYLCASSSGTSGNHNEQFFGPGTRLTVL.

The V and J genes are TRBV2 and TRBJ2-4; unclear D gene. The CDR3 covers 13 residues. Trimming cost V 5 bases and J 1 base, with 6 bases left between them. The V gene's germline CDR1 is SNHLY and CDR2 FYNNEI. The CDR3 is CASSTTAKNIQYF. The CDR3 DNA reads as TGTGCCAGCAGTACAACGGCCAAAAACATTCAGTACTTC.

This clone was observed a few times. The chain joins TRBV4-1 to TRBJ2-1; the match to TRBD2 covers 11 bases. Looked up from germline, CDR1 is MGHRA and CDR2 is YSYEKL. The length of the CDR3 is 16 residues. The junction had 3 bases not matched to a gene; V was cut back by 2 bases and J by 3 bases. CDR3 protein: CASSQLGLADYNEQFF. CDR3 in DNA: TGCGCCAGCAGCCAATTGGGACTAGCGGACTACAATGAGCAGTTCTTC.

This clone was found a few times. This rearrangement joins TRBV27 to TRBJ2-7; weak D call: TRBD1 (6 bases). Trimming left V 6 bases short and J 7 bases short, with 25 bases between. Germline V gene data show CDR1 as MNHEY and CDR2 as SMNVEV (reference sequence). This CDR3 is built from 16 residues. CDR3 residues: CASRLHSTGSLGEQYF. The CDR3 DNA reads as TGTGCCAGCAGGCTACACTCAACAGGGTCCCTAGGGGAGCAGTACTTC.

A note on this clone: Within the sample, other DNA sequences also encode this same CDR3. The CDR3 region has the DNA TGTGCCTGGAATTTGAACTATGGCTACACCTTC. Translated: CAWNLNYGYTF. The chain carries TRBV30 and TRBJ1-2; D unresolved. The ends were cut back, 4 bases at V and 2 bases at J, with 5 bases in the middle. The germline gives CDR1 GTSNPN, CDR2 SVGIG (reference sequence). The CDR3 totals 11 residues.